The 15 T cell receptor beta chains in this list originate from one sample, sequenced in a study of cytomegalovirus exposure and HLA in healthy donors. Generated by immunoSEQ multiplex PCR, the TCRdb table keeps only in-frame clones and is missing some. The data contain approximately 150,000 clones, 80% to 90% of them singletons. The sample was PBMCs. Every receptor here comes from a man younger than 35 in good health and CMV-seropositive.

This clone has a handful of counts. The gene calls are TRBV28 and TRBJ1-5; TRBD1 matches 7 bases. CDR1 MDHEN and CDR2 SYDVKM come from the germline V gene. With V trimmed by 2 bases and J by 3 bases, 4 bases remained unmatched. This CDR3 comprises 15 residues. This chain's CDR3 is CASSLQTGPNQPQHF. CDR3 DNA sequence: TGTGCCAGCAGTTTACAGACAGGGCCCAATCAGCCCCAGCATTTT.

The chain combines TRBV10-1 with TRBJ2-7; perhaps TRBD2 as D (7 bases). Germline CDR1 is WNHNN and CDR2 is SYGVQD (reference sequence). Trimming shortened V by 8 bases and J by 7 bases, and 15 bases separated the two germline ends. The length of the CDR3 is 12 residues. The CDR3 sequence is CASRGAGREQYF. The CDR3 DNA reads as TGCGCCAGCCGGGGGGCAGGGCGTGAGCAGTACTTC.

The table lists this clone with a count of one. This sequence joins TRBV19 and TRBJ2-1; 10 bases match TRBD2. Germline V gene lookup returns CDR1 LNHDA and CDR2 SQIVND (reference sequence). The CDR3 length is 18 residues. J lost 7 bases, V lost 1 base, and 13 bases had no gene match. In nucleotides, the CDR3 is TGTGCCAGTAGTATAGCCAGTCGAGCGGGGGGGCATTGGAATGAGCAGTTCTTC. Its translation: CASSIASRAGGHWNEQFF.

The chain joins TRBV28 to TRBJ2-5, with 7 positions matching TRBD1. Germline CDR1 and CDR2: MDHEN and SYDVKM. J lost 5 bases, V lost 3 bases, and 6 bases had no gene match. This CDR3 spans 14 amino acids. The CDR3: CASSFRGRVETQYF. CDR3 DNA: TGTGCCAGCAGTTTTAGGGGGCGGGTGGAGACCCAGTACTTC.

This clone has a handful of counts. The chain recombines TRBV30 with TRBJ1-1, with 7 positions matching TRBD1. The germline V gene encodes CDR1 GTSNPN and CDR2 SVGIG (reference sequence). The length of the CDR3 is 13 residues. V trimming: 2 bases; J trimming: 9 bases; junction bases outside the gene matches: 9. The CDR3 protein is CAWSPDRKAKAFF. DNA of the CDR3: TGTGCCTGGAGTCCGGACAGGAAGGCGAAAGCTTTCTTT.

The chain joins TRBV7-8 to TRBJ2-4; a weak D match, TRBD2 (6 bases). With 6 bases removed from V and 5 bases from J, the gap between germline ends came to 20 bases. Germline V lookup: CDR1 SGHVS, CDR2 FQNEAQ. The CDR3 consists of 16 residues. DNA for the CDR3: TGTGCCAGCAGTCTCAGGGTGGGGGGACCTGAAAACATTCAGTACTTC. This codes for CASSLRVGGPENIQYF. Full variable domain (missing parts from reference TRBV7-8 and TRBJ2-4): GAGVSQSPRYKVAKRGQDVALRCDPISGHVSLFWYQQALGQGPEFLTYFQNEAQLDKSGLPSDRFFAERPEGSVSTLKIQRTQQEDSAVYLCASSLRVGGPENIQYFGAGTRLSVL.

The gene calls are TRBV9 and TRBJ2-1; D may be TRBD2 (6 bases). CDR1 and CDR2 (germline): SGDLS, YYNGEE. The CDR3 is 14 amino acids. The V end was cut by 3 bases, the J end by 2 bases, with 9 bases between. This CDR3 reads CASSASEAYNEQFF. For the CDR3, the DNA is TGTGCCAGCAGCGCTAGCGAGGCCTACAATGAGCAGTTCTTC.

The chain employs TRBV7-3 and TRBJ1-1; D may be TRBD1 (5 bases). CDR1 and CDR2 (germline): SGHTA, FQGTGA. The CDR3 is 16 amino acids. Trimming left V 5 bases short and J 2 bases short, with 18 bases between. The CDR3 DNA reads as TGTGCCAGCAGCATAAACGGACGGACACTAAACACTGAAGCTTTCTTT. Its protein is CASSINGRTLNTEAFF.

The V gene is TRBV2, the J gene TRBJ1-5; possibly TRBD1 for D (5 bases). The CDR3 loop spans 14 amino acids. V gave up 8 bases and J gave up 2 bases, with 13 bases separating them. Germline assignment: CDR1 SNHLY and CDR2 FYNNEI. CDR3 protein: CASAAGWGNQPQHF. CDR3 sequence (DNA): TGTGCCAGCGCCGCAGGGTGGGGCAATCAGCCCCAGCATTTT.

The chain's CDR3 is CASSFSGARTEAFF. The CDR3 coding sequence is TGTGCCAGCAGTTTTAGCGGGGCGAGGACTGAAGCTTTCTTT. This chain uses TRBV27 with TRBJ1-1; maybe TRBD1 (5 bases). Germline CDR1 MNHEY, CDR2 SMNVEV (reference sequence). V lost 3 bases and J 5 bases, leaving 13 bases between the germline ends. This CDR3 is 14 amino acids long.

The V call is TRBV5-1, the J call TRBJ1-2, with 8 bases matching TRBD1. The trim removed 7 bases at V and 0 bases at J, leaving 5 bases unmatched. The CDR3 sequence is 14 residues long. The germline CDR1 and CDR2 sequences are SGHRS and YFSETQ. The CDR3 sequence: CASGQGAANYGYTF. In DNA, the CDR3 is TGCGCCAGCGGCCAGGGGGCTGCTAACTATGGCTACACCTTC.

Only one count was recorded for this clone. CDR3 DNA: TGTGCCAGTACCGGGGACAGCCAAGAGACCCAGTACTTC. Its translation: CASTGDSQETQYF. The chain links TRBV19 to TRBJ2-5; 7 nucleotides line up with TRBD1. J lost 1 base, V lost 7 bases, and 3 bases had no gene match. This CDR3 is 13 amino acids long. Germline CDR1 LNHDA, CDR2 SQIVND (reference sequence).

The V and J genes are TRBV7-2 and TRBJ1-1; 7 bases are a match to TRBD1. V trimming: 3 bases; J trimming: 7 bases; junction bases outside the gene matches: 5. The CDR3 runs to 13 residues. CDR1 and CDR2 from the germline V gene are SGHTA and FQGNSA. The CDR3 nucleotides read TGTGCCAGCAGCTTCTCGACAGGGTTTGAAGCTTTCTTT. Translating it yields CASSFSTGFEAFF.

About this clone itself: A junction boundary mismatches the germline segment, possibly from a read error. V gene TRBV6-5 combines with J gene TRBJ2-1; possible D gene TRBD2, 5 bases. The V gene's germline CDR1 is MNHEY and CDR2 SVGAGI. This CDR3 has 14 residues. The CDR3 spells CASSYVAAEGERFF. DNA for the CDR3: TGTGCCAGCAGTTACGTGGCAGCTGAGGGTGAGCGGTTCTTC.

The chain combines TRBV14 with TRBJ1-2, with no clear D. The CDR3 has 16 amino acids. CDR1 and CDR2 (germline): SGHDN, FVKESK. V was clipped by 4 bases and J by 0 bases, with 15 bases between them. CDR3 nucleotide sequence: TGTGCCAGCAGCCCCGGGGAGAATTTTACTAACTATGGCTACACCTTC. Protein product: CASSPGENFTNYGYTF.